The 18 T cell receptor beta chains listed next were all sequenced from one sample in a study of blood T cell repertoires in COVID-19. Some clones are missing from TCRdb's copy, which holds only in-frame ones; the method was immunoSEQ multiplex PCR. The sample lists some 460,000 clones, about 85% seen once, with about 2% in the top ten. Input material: PBMCs or T cells enriched from blood (not recorded which). The receptors originated from a woman aged 18-30 years with acute COVID-19.

The chain links TRBV19 to TRBJ1-2; TRBD1 aligns across 8 bases. Germline-derived CDR1 and CDR2 are LNHDA and SQIVND (reference sequence). After removal of 4 bases from V and 4 bases from J, the junction contained 11 bases not matched to a gene. The CDR3 spans 16 residues. CDR3 nucleotide sequence: TGTGCCAGTAGTACCCCATGGACAGGGTTCGGCTATGGCTACACCTTC. This encodes CASSTPWTGFGYGYTF.

The rearrangement joins TRBV19 to TRBJ1-5; 9 positions match TRBD1. This CDR3 comprises 15 residues. Germline V CDR1 and CDR2: LNHDA, SQIVND (reference sequence). J gave up 9 bases and V 1 base, and 7 bases lay outside the gene matches. This CDR3 is CASSIGQGEGWPQHF. In nucleotides, the CDR3 is TGTGCCAGTAGTATAGGACAGGGGGAAGGTTGGCCCCAGCATTTT.

This rearrangement joins TRBV2 to TRBJ2-3; TRBD2 matches 8 bases. The V and J ends lost 6 bases and 5 bases, in that order; junction bases with no gene match: 7. CDR1 SNHLY and CDR2 FYNNEI come from the germline V gene. The CDR3 has 14 amino acids. The CDR3: CASSPGLVIDTQYF. The CDR3 region has the DNA TGTGCCAGCAGCCCGGGACTAGTGATAGATACGCAGTATTTT. Supplemented by reference TRBV2 and TRBJ2-3, the full variable domain reads EPEVTQTPSHQVTQMGQEVILRCVPISNHLYFYWYRQILGQKVEFLVSFYNNEISEKSEIFDDQFSVERPDGSNFTLKIRSTKLEDSAMYFCASSPGLVIDTQYFGPGTRLTVL.

This chain joins TRBV7-2 and TRBJ2-7; 7 bases line up with TRBD2. The length of the CDR3 is 17 residues. With V trimmed by 3 bases and J by 2 bases, 13 bases remained unmatched. Germline lookup yields CDR1 SGHTA and CDR2 FQGNSA. DNA for the CDR3: TGTGCCAGCAGCTTGCCTAATGTGGGAGGGCGTACCTACGAGCAGTACTTC. Translated, it gives CASSLPNVGGRTYEQYF.

A remark on this clone: One end of the junction varies from germline; a read error may be responsible. The J gene is TRBJ2-7, the V gene TRBV19; D is unresolved. This CDR3 has 8 amino acids. Looked up from germline, CDR1 is LNHDA and CDR2 is SQIVND (reference sequence). Here the CDR3 reads CASSLPRF. The CDR3 bases are TGTGCCAGTAGTTTGCCCCGGTTC.

The CDR3 nucleotides are TGTGCCAGCAGTTTCCCGTCGGGAGGGAGCAATCAGCCCCAGCATTTT. Its translation: CASSFPSGGSNQPQHF. The genes are TRBV28 and TRBJ1-5; D is unresolved. CDR1 and CDR2 from the germline V gene are MDHEN and SYDVKM. V lost 3 bases to trimming and J lost 1 base, with 13 bases between them. CDR3 length: 16 residues.

This chain links TRBV29-1 with TRBJ2-1; the match to TRBD2 covers 12 bases. Germline V CDR1 and CDR2: SQVTM, ANQGSEA. CDR3 length: 14 residues. Trimming removed 7 bases from V and 7 bases from J; junction bases left unmatched: 8. Written as DNA, the CDR3 is TGCAGCGCATTACTAGCGGGAGGTGGGAATGAGCAGTTCTTC. Its protein is CSALLAGGGNEQFF.

The chain recombines TRBV28 with TRBJ1-1; 10 bases are a match to TRBD1. The CDR3 runs to 13 residues. In germline, CDR1 is MDHEN, CDR2 SYDVKM. With 5 bases clipped from V and 7 bases from J, the junction kept 4 bases outside the gene matches. This chain's CDR3 is CASSRQGAIEAFF. The DNA for the CDR3 is TGTGCCAGCAGTCGACAGGGGGCCATTGAAGCTTTCTTT.

The chain links TRBV13 to TRBJ2-7; 10 bases map to TRBD1. The germline CDR1 and CDR2 sequences are PRHDT and FYEKMQ (reference sequence). This CDR3 contains 15 residues. The J segment lost 7 bases and the V segment lost 7 bases, leaving 13 bases of the junction unmatched. The CDR3 is CASIQKGTGAWEQYF. The CDR3 nucleotides read TGTGCCAGCATCCAAAAGGGGACAGGGGCGTGGGAGCAGTACTTC.

V and J are TRBV12-3 or TRBV12-4 and TRBJ1-5; unclear D gene. The ends were cut back, 8 bases at V and 3 bases at J, with 11 bases in the middle. This CDR3 has 13 amino acids. The CDR3 reads CASGPQANQPQHF. CDR3 bases: TGTGCCAGCGGGCCACAAGCCAATCAGCCCCAGCATTTT.

This chain joins TRBV2 and TRBJ2-7; 7 bases match TRBD1. V shed 5 bases and J 0 bases; nucleotides not matched to a gene: 4. Looked up from germline, CDR1 is SNHLY and CDR2 is FYNNEI. The CDR3 sequence is 14 residues long. For the CDR3, the DNA is TGTGCCAGCAGTCCCCGACAGGGCTCCTACGAGCAGTACTTC. Translated, it gives CASSPRQGSYEQYF.

The V and J genes are TRBV5-1 and TRBJ1-1; D perhaps matches TRBD1 (5 bases). CDR3 size: 14 residues. Trimming stripped 0 bases from V and 4 bases from J, with 10 bases between. Per the germline V gene, CDR1 is SGHRS and CDR2 is YFSETQ. CDR3 loop: CASSLGRGGTEAFF. The CDR3 DNA reads TGCGCCAGCAGCTTGGGAAGGGGCGGCACTGAAGCTTTCTTT.

The chain employs TRBV5-1 and TRBJ2-2; D perhaps matches TRBD1 (6 bases). Trimming took off 4 bases at V and 6 bases at J, with 16 bases between the two ends. The V gene's germline CDR1 is SGHRS and CDR2 YFSETQ. The CDR3 contains 15 residues. The CDR3 region is CASSIRTDTAGELFF. In nucleotides, the CDR3 is TGCGCCAGCAGCATCCGGACAGATACGGCCGGGGAGCTGTTTTTT.

The J gene is TRBJ1-2, the V gene TRBV7-2; 8 bases map to TRBD1. Germline loops: CDR1 SGHTA, CDR2 FQGNSA. The trim removed 5 bases at V and 6 bases at J, leaving 8 bases unmatched. The CDR3 consists of 14 residues. In DNA, the CDR3 is TGTGCCAGCAGCCCCCAGGGCAGGGGGCATGGCTACACCTTC. It is translated as CASSPQGRGHGYTF.

As regards this clone: Within the sample, other DNA sequences also encode this same CDR3. The chain has TRBV19 and TRBJ2-6; the D is unclear. Germline lookup yields CDR1 LNHDA and CDR2 SQIVND (reference sequence). CDR3 length: 14 residues. V was clipped by 3 bases and J by 0 bases, with 3 bases between them. Written as DNA, the CDR3 is TGTGCCAGTAGTATCTACTCTGGGGCCAACGTCCTGACTTTC. Translation: CASSIYSGANVLTF.

The chain joins TRBV7-2 to TRBJ2-3; D perhaps matches TRBD2 (5 bases). In germline, CDR1 is SGHTA, CDR2 FQGNSA. The CDR3 spans 17 residues. Trimming stripped 6 bases from V and 1 base from J, with 20 bases between. The CDR3 is CASRKEVGFRGTDTQYF. CDR3 in DNA: TGTGCCAGCAGGAAGGAGGTAGGGTTCCGGGGCACAGATACGCAGTATTTT. The full variable domain, completed using reference TRBV7-2 and TRBJ2-3, is GAGVSQSPSNKVTEKGKDVELRCDPISGHTALYWYRQSLGQGLEFLIYFQGNSAPDKSGLPSDRFSAERTGGSVSTLTIQRTQQEDSAVYLCASRKEVGFRGTDTQYFGPGTRLTVL.

The CDR3: CASSKKERAGGLAETQYF. In nucleotides, the CDR3 is TGTGCCAGCAGCAAAAAGGAACGCGCAGGGGGATTAGCGGAGACCCAGTACTTC. This sequence joins TRBV21-1 and TRBJ2-5; TRBD1 is the table's D call and was not checked against the DNA. TRBV21-1 has pseudogene status. The CDR3 sequence is 18 residues long.

The chain joins TRBV28 to TRBJ1-2; 9 nucleotides match TRBD1. CDR3 length equals 15 residues. Germline lookup yields CDR1 MDHEN and CDR2 SYDVKM. V lost 6 bases, J lost 4 bases, and 9 bases stayed unmatched. The CDR3 is CASSYRGPVPYGYTF. As DNA, the CDR3 is TGTGCCAGCAGCTACAGGGGGCCTGTTCCCTATGGCTACACCTTC.